These 10 T cell receptor beta chains share one sample of origin, sequenced in a study of blood T cell repertoires in COVID-19. Generated by immunoSEQ multiplex PCR, the TCRdb table keeps only in-frame clones and is missing some. This sample yields hundreds of thousands of clones, of which 88% are seen a single time; 0.8% to 1% belongs to the top ten. Sequencing was done on a sample of PBMCs or T cells enriched from blood (not recorded which). The receptors originated from a woman in her thirties who had recovered from COVID-19.

The chain has TRBV5-1 and TRBJ2-1; 14 positions agree with TRBD2. V shed 3 bases and J 12 bases; nucleotides not matched to a gene: 5. The CDR3 loop spans 14 amino acids. Germline V gene lookup returns CDR1 SGHRS and CDR2 YFSETQ. In DNA, the CDR3 is TGCGCCAGCAGCTCGGGGACTAGCGGGAGAGCGCAGTTCTTC. Residues: CASSSGTSGRAQFF.

The chain carries TRBV9 and TRBJ1-2, with a weak D call TRBD1 (5 bases). Germline V lookup: CDR1 SGDLS, CDR2 YYNGEE. Trimming took off 2 bases at V and 5 bases at J, with 13 bases between the two ends. The CDR3 totals 14 residues. This CDR3 is CASSVQGGGYGYTF. The CDR3 bases are TGTGCCAGCAGCGTCCAGGGAGGAGGATATGGCTACACCTTC.

The gene calls are TRBV2 and TRBJ1-5, with D unresolved. CDR3 length: 13 residues. V was clipped by 7 bases and J by 7 bases, with 14 bases between them. The germline V gene encodes CDR1 SNHLY and CDR2 FYNNEI. The CDR3 DNA sequence: TGTGCCAGCAAAGCCCCGGGTGGGCAGCCCCAGCATTTT. Translated, it gives CASKAPGGQPQHF.

The genes are TRBV7-2 and TRBJ2-7, with TRBD2 matching over 7 bases. V shed 4 bases and J 6 bases; nucleotides not matched to a gene: 18. The CDR3 has 17 residues. Germline CDR1 SGHTA, CDR2 FQGNSA. CDR3 nucleotides: TGTGCCAGCAGCTCACGCGTTGGAGCGGGAATCGGGATCGAGCAGTACTTC. As protein: CASSSRVGAGIGIEQYF.

The rearrangement uses TRBV30 and TRBJ1-2; no definite D call. This CDR3 is 13 amino acids long. Germline CDR1 reads GTSNPN; CDR2 reads SVGIG (reference sequence). V lost 0 bases and J 8 bases, leaving 13 bases between the germline ends. CDR3 bases: TGTGCCTGGAGTGTAAGGAGGCGGGAAGGCTACACCTTC. It encodes CAWSVRRREGYTF.

This rearrangement joins TRBV2 to TRBJ1-6; 7 positions match TRBD1. CDR1 SNHLY and CDR2 FYNNEI come from the germline V gene. V shed 7 bases, J shed 7 bases, and the junction held 13 bases outside the gene matches. The CDR3 runs 16 residues. The CDR3 sequence: CASTLEGGGGNSPLHF. CDR3 nucleotides: TGTGCCAGCACCCTCGAAGGGGGCGGAGGGAATTCACCCCTCCACTTT.

Written as DNA, the CDR3 is TGTGCCAGCAGCTTATTAGCGGGAGGTCTTGGTGAGACCCAGTACTTC. Protein sequence: CASSLLAGGLGETQYF. The V and J genes are TRBV7-8 and TRBJ2-5; 10 nucleotides line up with TRBD2. The CDR3 extends over 16 amino acids. Germline V CDR1 and CDR2: SGHVS, FQNEAQ. With 2 bases clipped from V and 5 bases from J, the junction kept 8 bases outside the gene matches.

The rearrangement joins TRBV7-9 to TRBJ1-1; D is uncertain. CDR3 size: 10 residues. Trimming stripped 5 bases from V and 10 bases from J, with 8 bases between. Germline CDR1 is SEHNR and CDR2 is FQNEAQ (reference sequence). CDR3 coding DNA: TGTGCCAGCAGCCCCTCGGGAGCTTTCTTT. This translates into CASSPSGAFF.

This chain uses TRBV7-2 with TRBJ1-5; no clear D. Germline-derived CDR1 and CDR2 are SGHTA and FQGNSA. Trimming cost V 5 bases and J 5 bases, with 10 bases left between them. The CDR3 covers 13 residues. The DNA for the CDR3 is TGTGCCAGCAGCCAACGGGGTGATCAGCCCCAGCATTTT. It specifies CASSQRGDQPQHF.

The V call is TRBV5-4, the J call TRBJ2-1, with 10 nucleotides matching TRBD2. CDR1 is SGHNT, CDR2 YYREEE, per germline (reference sequence). V gave up 1 base and J gave up 4 bases; unmatched junction bases: 2. This CDR3 is 15 amino acids long. The CDR3 DNA is TGTGCCAGCAGCTTGACTAGCGGGACTTACAATGAGCAGTTCTTC. Protein: CASSLTSGTYNEQFF. Using reference TRBV5-4 and TRBJ2-1 for the parts outside the CDR3, the full variable domain is ETGVTQSPTHLIKTRGQQVTLRCSSQSGHNTVSWYQQALGQGPQFIFQYYREEENGRGNFPPRFSGLQFPNYSSELNVNALELDDSALYLCASSLTSGTYNEQFFGPGTRLTVL.